The entry below gives a single TCR beta chain sequence along with its context. The data belong to a study of cytomegalovirus exposure and HLA in healthy donors. The J segment lost 7 bases and the V segment lost 4 bases, leaving 16 bases of the junction unmatched. Germline-derived CDR1 and CDR2 are SGHRS and YFSETQ. The CDR3 is made up of 18 amino acids. The protocol was immunoSEQ multiplex PCR, while the TCRdb copy is restricted to in-frame clones and leaves out a portion. The repertoire consists of 150,000 to 180,000 clones, with roughly 84% occurring once and the leading ten covering about 2.2%. Sequenced: PBMCs. The rearrangement joins TRBV5-1 to TRBJ2-5, with 13 bases that match TRBD2. The TCR was taken from a human donor in good health. The CDR3 reads CASSGSGTSGTRGGTQYF. The CDR3 DNA follows: TGCGCCAGCAGCGGATCCGGGACTAGCGGGACCAGGGGGGGGACCCAGTACTTC. Drawing the rest from reference TRBV5-1 and TRBJ2-5, the complete variable domain is KAGVTQTPRYLIKTRGQQVTLSCSPISGHRSVSWYQQTPGQGLQFLFEYFSETQRNKGNFPGRFSGRQFSNSRSEMNVSTLELGDSALYLCASSGSGTSGTRGGTQYFGPGTRLLVL.